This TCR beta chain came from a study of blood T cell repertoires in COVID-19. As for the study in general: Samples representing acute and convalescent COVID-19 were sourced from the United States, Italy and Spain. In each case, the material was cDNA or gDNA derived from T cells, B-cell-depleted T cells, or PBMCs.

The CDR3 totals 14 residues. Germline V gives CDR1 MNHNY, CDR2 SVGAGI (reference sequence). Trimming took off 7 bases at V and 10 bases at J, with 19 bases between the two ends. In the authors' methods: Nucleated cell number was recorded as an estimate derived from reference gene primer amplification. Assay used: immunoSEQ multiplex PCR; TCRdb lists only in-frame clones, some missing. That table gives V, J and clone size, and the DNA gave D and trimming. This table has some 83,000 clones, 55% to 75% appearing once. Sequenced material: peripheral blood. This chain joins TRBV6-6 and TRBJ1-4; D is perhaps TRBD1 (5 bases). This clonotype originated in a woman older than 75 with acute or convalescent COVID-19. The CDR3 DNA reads TGTGCCAGCATTAGGGATACGGGGGTGGGAAAACTGTTTTTT. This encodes CASIRDTGVGKLFF.